The following is a TCR beta chain sequence with its context. Trimming took off 1 base at V and 6 bases at J, with 12 bases between the two ends. Germline V CDR1 and CDR2: LNHDA, SQIVND (reference sequence). CDR3 size: 14 residues. This entry is derived from a study of cytomegalovirus exposure and HLA in healthy donors. The study ran its PCR with 60 Vbeta and 13 Jbeta primers. TCRdb keeps only in-frame clones here, not all; method: immunoSEQ multiplex PCR. The table shows about 140,000 clones, with 82% occurring only once. The TCR was taken from a man under 40 in good health and CMV-seropositive. The genes are TRBV19 and TRBJ1-2; D unclear. Sequenced material: PBMCs. Written as DNA, the CDR3 is TGTGCCAGTAGTATAGTTGGGAGGATCGATGGCTACACCTTC. It codes for CASSIVGRIDGYTF.